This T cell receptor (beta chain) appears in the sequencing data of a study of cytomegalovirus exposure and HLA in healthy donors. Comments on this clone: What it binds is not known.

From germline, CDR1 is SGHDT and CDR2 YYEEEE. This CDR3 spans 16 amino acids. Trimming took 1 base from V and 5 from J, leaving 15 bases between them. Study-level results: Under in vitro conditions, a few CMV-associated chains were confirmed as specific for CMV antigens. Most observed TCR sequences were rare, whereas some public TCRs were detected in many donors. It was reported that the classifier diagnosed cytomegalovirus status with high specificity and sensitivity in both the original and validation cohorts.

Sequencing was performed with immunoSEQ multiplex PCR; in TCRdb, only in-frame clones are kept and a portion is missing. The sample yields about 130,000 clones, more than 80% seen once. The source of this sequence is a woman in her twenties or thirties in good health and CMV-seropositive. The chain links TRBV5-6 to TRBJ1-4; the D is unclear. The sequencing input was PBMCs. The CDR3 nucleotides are TGTGCCAGCAGCTTGACCTTGGCGGAGAAAAATGAAAAACTGTTTTTT. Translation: CASSLTLAEKNEKLFF.